Only a few counts were recorded for the clone carrying this T cell receptor beta chain. The antigen is not known. This record belongs to a study of T cell responses to AZD1222 COVID-19 vaccine. Study-wide background: It was second doses at about 4 or about 12 weeks that were pooled. Notes on the study in general: Variant regions that are unmutated are reportedly the target of nearly half of spike-specific TCRs.

This table comes from immunoSEQ multiplex PCR, and its TCRdb copy is limited to in-frame clones, with some not included. The repertoire has roughly 130,000 clones, over 75% of them found once; the top ten carry 3.1%. This CDR3 is built from 13 residues. Trimming stripped 4 bases from V and 4 bases from J, with 11 bases between. Looked up from germline, CDR1 is SGHDT and CDR2 is YYEEEE. The receptor was isolated from an adult in good health. This chain links TRBV5-6 with TRBJ1-2; D perhaps matches TRBD1 (6 bases). The source material was peripheral blood, sampled on day 0 of AZD1222 vaccination. In DNA form, the CDR3 reads TGTGCCAGCAGCCCTGACAGGCGCTATGGCTACACCTTC. Translated, it gives CASSPDRRYGYTF.